The clone carrying this T cell receptor (beta chain) was observed at least ten times. The length of the CDR3 is 15 residues. Trimming stripped 1 base from V and 1 base from J, with 10 bases between. Germline V gene data show CDR1 as LGHNA and CDR2 as YNFKEQ. Diagnoses were established using clinical symptoms, serum thyroxine and TRAb, thyroid ultrasound and orbital computed tomography. TCR beta CDR3 region amplification was performed from RNA transcripts. TCR CDR3 underwent first-round RT-PCR with the HTBI primer set. MiXCR, applied by TCRdb to the multiplex PCR reads, yields one record per CDR3 protein. The top ten hold 31% of the sample, which has hundreds of thousands of distinct CDR3 sequences, about a third seen once. The data derive from a study of T cells in Graves' hyperthyroidism and ophthalmopathy.

The chain has TRBV4-2 and TRBJ2-5; TRBD2 is a possible D gene (7 bases). This receptor was taken from a woman aged 40 to 50 with Graves' hyperthyroidism. Sequencing was performed on blood. The CDR3 coding sequence is TGTGCCAGCAGCCAAGGGGAGGGGGGCCAAGAGACCCAGTACTTC. It codes for CASSQGEGGQETQYF.